A selection of T cell receptor beta chains follows, all from one sample in a study of T cell responses to AZD1222 COVID-19 vaccine. Method: immunoSEQ multiplex PCR; TCRdb's copy keeps in-frame clones and lacks some. The sample contains 150,000 to 200,000 clones, less than 95% of which appear only once. The sequencing here drew on peripheral blood, taken on day 0 of AZD1222 vaccination. These receptor sequences come from an adult in good health. Both conserved end residues are part of each CDR3. D genes are given only for firm matches. Clone size is shown for a subset of rows, as once, few, many or a class of expanded clone.

J gene,D gene,V gene,clone size,CDR3 protein,CDR3 DNA
TRBJ2-7,NA,TRBV21-1,NA,CASSDRLAGGPSSYEQYF,TGTGCCAGCAGCGATAGACTAGCGGGAGGCCCTAGCTCCTACGAGCAGTACTTC
TRBJ1-2,NA,TRBV28,NA,CASSQQGLYGYTF,TGTGCCAGCAGCCAACAGGGACTCTATGGCTACACCTTC
TRBJ2-3,NA,TRBV24-1,NA,CATSDLADPDTQYF,TGTGCCACCAGTGATTTAGCTGATCCAGATACGCAGTATTTT
TRBJ1-1,NA,TRBV5-1,NA,CASSSSGDGNTEAFF,TGCGCCAGCAGCTCCTCGGGGGATGGTAACACTGAAGCTTTCTTT
TRBJ1-4,NA,TRBV27,few,CASMGLRGNEKLFF,TGTGCCAGCATGGGTTTGAGGGGTAATGAAAAACTGTTTTTT
TRBJ1-3,NA,TRBV24-1,NA,CATPWYRSSGNTIYF,TGTGCCACGCCTTGGTATCGGAGCTCTGGAAACACCATATATTTT
TRBJ1-1,TRBD1,TRBV6-5,NA,CASSLSGTGRTEAFF,TGTGCCAGCAGTTTGTCCGGGACAGGGAGGACTGAAGCTTTCTTT
TRBJ1-1,NA,TRBV30,NA,CAWGRKSTEAFF,TGTGCCTGGGGGAGAAAGAGCACTGAAGCTTTCTTT
TRBJ1-6,TRBD1,TRBV6-4,NA,CASSDGTEGSPLHF,TGTGCCAGCAGTGATGGGACAGAGGGTTCACCCCTCCACTTT
TRBJ2-6,NA,TRBV5-4,NA,CASSFWGANVLTF,TGTGCCAGCAGCTTCTGGGGGGCCAACGTCCTGACTTTC
TRBJ1-6,NA,TRBV11-2,NA,CASSLSRGEISPLHF,TGTGCCAGCAGCTTATCGCGCGGAGAGATCTCACCCCTCCACTTT
TRBJ2-7,TRBD1,TRBV30,NA,CAWSVGQGRTEQYF,TGTGCCTGGAGTGTGGGACAGGGGCGAACCGAGCAGTACTTC
TRBJ1-5,NA,TRBV19,NA,CASSIRGGQPQHF,TGTGCCAGTAGTATCCGGGGCGGGCAGCCCCAGCATTTT
TRBJ2-1,NA,TRBV29-1,NA,CSVVGGLGEQFF,TGCAGCGTTGTGGGGGGACTCGGTGAGCAGTTCTTC
TRBJ2-3,TRBD2,TRBV7-2,NA,CASSSTSVTDTQYF,TGTGCCAGCAGCTCGACTAGCGTGACAGATACGCAGTATTTT
TRBJ1-3,NA,TRBV6-5,NA,CASRPGFAGNTIYF,TGTGCCAGCAGACCGGGGTTCGCTGGAAACACCATATATTTT
TRBJ1-5,NA,TRBV10-1,NA,CASSVQGQPQHF,TGCGCCAGCAGTGTACAGGGTCAGCCCCAGCATTTT